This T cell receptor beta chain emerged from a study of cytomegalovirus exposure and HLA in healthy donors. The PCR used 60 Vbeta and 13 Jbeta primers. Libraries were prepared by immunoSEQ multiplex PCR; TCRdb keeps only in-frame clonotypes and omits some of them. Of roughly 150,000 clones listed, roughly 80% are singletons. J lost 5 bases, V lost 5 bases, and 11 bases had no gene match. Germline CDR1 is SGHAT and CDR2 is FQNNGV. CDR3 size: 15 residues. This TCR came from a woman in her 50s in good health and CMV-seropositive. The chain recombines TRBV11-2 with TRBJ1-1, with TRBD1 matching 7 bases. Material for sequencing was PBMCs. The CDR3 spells CASSAERQGRTEAFF. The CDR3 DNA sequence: TGTGCCAGCAGCGCAGAGCGACAGGGTCGGACTGAAGCTTTCTTT.